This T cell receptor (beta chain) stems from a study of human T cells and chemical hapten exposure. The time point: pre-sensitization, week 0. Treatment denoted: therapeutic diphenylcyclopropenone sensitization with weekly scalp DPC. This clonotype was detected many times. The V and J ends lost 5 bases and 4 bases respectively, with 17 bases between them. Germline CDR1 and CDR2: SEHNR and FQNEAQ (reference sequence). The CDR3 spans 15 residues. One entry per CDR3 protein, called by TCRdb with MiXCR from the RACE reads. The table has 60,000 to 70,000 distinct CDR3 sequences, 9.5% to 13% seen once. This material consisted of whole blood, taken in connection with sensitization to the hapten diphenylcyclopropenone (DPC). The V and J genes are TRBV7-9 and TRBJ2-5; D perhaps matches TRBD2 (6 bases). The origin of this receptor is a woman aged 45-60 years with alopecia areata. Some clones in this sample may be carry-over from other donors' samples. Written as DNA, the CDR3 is TGTGCCAGCAGCCCTTGGGTGCGGGACGCAGAGACCCAGTACTTC. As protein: CASSPWVRDAETQYF.